Each of the 21 T cell receptor beta chains below was sequenced from the same sample in a study of long-term antiretroviral therapy in people with HIV. A v3.0 immunoSEQ assay was performed at survey level. Sequencing used immunoSEQ multiplex PCR; TCRdb keeps in-frame clones, though not all of them. The sample consists of about 24,000 clones, around 85% of them appearing once. Here the sequenced sample was unsorted PBMCs, taken 0.7 years before starting antiretroviral therapy. The receptors derive from a man aged 25-40 years with HIV.

DNA of the CDR3: TGCACCAGCAGCCTCGGACTAGCGGGGGGAACTTCAAACAATGAGCAGTTCTTC. This sequence encodes CTSSLGLAGGTSNNEQFF. V and J are TRBV1 and TRBJ2-1; the table's D call TRBD2 went unverified against the DNA. TRBV1 represents a pseudogene. This CDR3 spans 18 amino acids.

This chain connects TRBV5-1 to TRBJ2-7; 15 positions agree with TRBD2. The junction had 2 bases not matched to a gene; V was cut back by 3 bases and J by 7 bases. The CDR3 is 14 amino acids. CDR1 is SGHRS, CDR2 YFSETQ, per germline. CDR3 region: CASSYGTSGGEQYF. The CDR3 bases are TGCGCCAGCAGCTACGGGACTAGCGGGGGGGAGCAGTACTTC.

The CDR3 spells CASSHRDNSYEQYF. The CDR3 region has the DNA TGCGCCAGCAGCCACCGGGACAACTCCTACGAGCAGTACTTC. This chain connects TRBV5-1 to TRBJ2-7; the D gene is possibly TRBD1 (6 bases). Germline CDR1 is SGHRS and CDR2 is YFSETQ. This CDR3 has 14 amino acids. Trimming cost V 4 bases and J 0 bases, with 11 bases left between them.

The sample holds one count of this clone. The CDR3 spells CASSLDRINQPQHF. The CDR3 region has the DNA TGTGCCAGCAGTTTAGACAGGATCAATCAGCCCCAGCATTTT. This chain uses TRBV27 with TRBJ1-5; a possible D gene is TRBD1 (6 bases). The CDR3 has 14 residues. The germline V and J ends were trimmed by 2 bases and 3 bases, with 8 bases remaining between them. Per the germline V gene, CDR1 is MNHEY and CDR2 is SMNVEV (reference sequence).

The chain is built from TRBV19 and TRBJ1-1, with unresolved D. The CDR3 runs to 13 residues. Germline V gene sequence: CDR1 LNHDA, CDR2 SQIVND (reference sequence). V gave up 3 bases and J gave up 1 base, with 6 bases separating them. CDR3 nucleotides: TGTGCCAGTAGTATGGGGAGGAACACTGAAGCTTTCTTT. This sequence encodes CASSMGRNTEAFF.

The chain employs TRBV11-2 and TRBJ1-5; no definite D call. The length of the CDR3 is 13 residues. V lost 5 bases, J lost 6 bases, and 11 bases lay in between. In germline, CDR1 is SGHAT, CDR2 FQNNGV. The CDR3 region has the DNA TGTGCCAGCAGCCCCGACGGGGTTCAGCCCCAGCATTTT. Amino acid sequence: CASSPDGVQPQHF.

The chain links TRBV6-6 to TRBJ2-1, with a tentative D call TRBD2 (5 bases). CDR3 length: 11 amino acids. CDR1 is MNHNY, CDR2 SVGAGI, per germline (reference sequence). Trimming left V 10 bases short and J 6 bases short, with 10 bases between. This CDR3 reads CAISSGNEQFF. CDR3 in DNA: TGTGCCATCAGCAGCGGCAATGAGCAGTTCTTC.

CDR3 loop: CSVIPGDTQYF. The CDR3 DNA reads as TGCAGTGTTATCCCGGGAGATACGCAGTATTTT. This chain joins TRBV20-1 and TRBJ2-3; D is ambiguous. Germline values: CDR1 DFQATT, CDR2 SNEGSKA (reference sequence). The CDR3 has 11 amino acids. The V gene lost 7 bases and the J gene lost 5 bases, with 10 bases spanning the gap.

The CDR3 here is CASSMDVSIYGYTF. The CDR3 bases are TGTGCCAGTAGTATGGACGTTTCTATTTATGGCTACACCTTC. The rearrangement uses TRBV19 and TRBJ1-2; D ambiguous. Germline V gene lookup returns CDR1 LNHDA and CDR2 SQIVND (reference sequence). V was clipped by 3 bases and J by 5 bases, with 13 bases between them. This CDR3 is 14 amino acids long.

This clone was seen only once. V gene TRBV27 combines with J gene TRBJ2-7, with D possibly being TRBD1 (5 bases). The CDR3 contains 12 residues. Trimming left V 6 bases short and J 2 bases short, with 8 bases between. Germline loops: CDR1 MNHEY, CDR2 SMNVEV (reference sequence). The CDR3 region is CASRAGTYEQYF. In DNA, the CDR3 is TGTGCCAGCAGGGCAGGGACCTACGAGCAGTACTTC.

This chain links TRBV27 with TRBJ2-1; D could derive from TRBD1 or TRBD2 (5 bases each). V gave up 8 bases and J gave up 8 bases, with 28 bases separating them. Germline V gives CDR1 MNHEY, CDR2 SMNVEV (reference sequence). This CDR3 is built from 17 residues. The CDR3 region has the DNA TGTGCCAGCTCAACCAGTGTGGGGGAGATTTCGACCGATGAGCAGTTCTTC. It codes for CASSTSVGEISTDEQFF.

The rearrangement joins TRBV30 to TRBJ1-1, with D possibly TRBD1 on 5 matching bases. Germline CDR1 reads GTSNPN; CDR2 reads SVGIG (reference sequence). This CDR3 is 13 amino acids long. V gave up 5 bases and J gave up 13 bases, with 23 bases separating them. As DNA, the CDR3 is TGTGCCTGGCGCAGAGGGACTCCAGGCAATGATTTCTTT. It specifies CAWRRGTPGNDFF.

This clone was recorded a few times. This rearrangement joins TRBV30 to TRBJ1-2; maybe TRBD1 (5 bases). V lost 8 bases to trimming and J lost 4 bases, with 20 bases between them. The CDR3 has 14 amino acids. From germline, CDR1 is GTSNPN and CDR2 SVGIG (reference sequence). In DNA form, the CDR3 reads TGTGCCGGGAATCGGGACTCGCGGGGCTATGGCTACACCTTC. Residues: CAGNRDSRGYGYTF.

The CDR3 here is CASSVVPTGSKSTF. The CDR3 coding sequence is TGTGCCAGCAGCGTAGTCCCTACAGGGAGCAAGAGTACCTTC. This chain joins TRBV9 and TRBJ1-2, with D possibly matching TRBD1 (6 bases). CDR1 and CDR2 from the germline V gene are SGDLS and YYNGEE. The CDR3 is 14 residues long. V was pared by 0 bases and J by 14 bases, with 20 bases between.

The chain couples TRBV6-5 to TRBJ1-4; D might be TRBD1 (5 bases). Germline CDR1 reads MNHEY; CDR2 reads SVGAGI. V was trimmed by 4 bases and J by 8 bases, leaving 11 bases between them. The CDR3 has 13 residues. The CDR3 nucleotides read TGTGCCAGCAGTTCACCATGGGGGGAAAAACTGTTTTTT. Protein sequence: CASSSPWGEKLFF.

The rearrangement links TRBV28 to TRBJ1-1, with no clear D. V lost 7 bases and J 4 bases, leaving 10 bases between the germline ends. The germline CDR1 and CDR2 sequences are MDHEN and SYDVKM. The CDR3 has 12 residues. The CDR3 bases are TGTGCCAGCACCATCGGAGGCACTGAAGCTTTCTTT. It yields the protein CASTIGGTEAFF.

This clone was found a few times. Here the CDR3 reads CASSSWTSAPGEQYF. The DNA of the CDR3 is TGTGCCAGCAGCTCCTGGACTAGCGCCCCGGGGGAGCAGTACTTC. V and J are TRBV7-2 and TRBJ2-7; 9 bases map to TRBD2. The CDR3 is 15 residues long. CDR1 is SGHTA and CDR2 is FQGNSA in the germline V gene. Losses at the gene ends were 4 bases for V and 7 bases for J; bases not matched to a gene: 11. Full variable domain (rest looked up from reference TRBV7-2 and TRBJ2-7): GAGVSQSPSNKVTEKGKDVELRCDPISGHTALYWYRQSLGQGLEFLIYFQGNSAPDKSGLPSDRFSAERTGGSVSTLTIQRTQQEDSAVYLCASSSWTSAPGEQYFGPGTRLTVT.

V is TRBV7-9 and J is TRBJ2-1; D not resolved. The germline V gene encodes CDR1 SEHNR and CDR2 FQNEAQ (reference sequence). The germline V and J ends were trimmed by 5 bases and 6 bases, with 11 bases remaining between them. The CDR3 length is 13 residues. Here the CDR3 reads CASSPRGGNEQFF. CDR3 DNA: TGTGCCAGCAGCCCCCGAGGCGGCAATGAGCAGTTCTTC.

The rearrangement links TRBV5-8 to TRBJ1-6; no definite D call. The CDR3 length is 14 residues. The ends were cut back, 1 base at V and 10 bases at J, with 12 bases in the middle. CDR1 is SGHTS and CDR2 is YDEGEE in the germline V gene. As DNA, the CDR3 is TGTGCCAGCAGCTTGCTCCGGGCCGACTCACCCCTCCACTTT. It specifies CASSLLRADSPLHF. The full variable domain, completed using reference TRBV5-8 and TRBJ1-6, is EAGVTQSPTHLIKTRGQQATLRCSPISGHTSVYWYQQALGLGLQFLLWYDEGEERNRGNFPPRFSGRQFPNYSSELNVNALELEDSALYLCASSLLRADSPLHFGNGTRLTVT.

DNA of the CDR3: TGTGCCAGCAGTCCCCCCCCCTACAATGAGCAGTTCTTC. Protein product: CASSPPPYNEQFF. This chain links TRBV27 with TRBJ2-1, with D unclear. The CDR3 extends over 13 amino acids. CDR1 MNHEY and CDR2 SMNVEV come from the germline V gene (reference sequence). V was cut by 5 bases and J by 2 bases, with 7 bases left in between.

The V and J genes are TRBV5-5 and TRBJ2-5; 13 bases fit TRBD2. Losses at the gene ends were 0 bases for V and 5 bases for J; bases not matched to a gene: 4. The CDR3 is 16 amino acids. Looked up from germline, CDR1 is SGHKS and CDR2 is YYEKEE (reference sequence). This chain's CDR3 is CASSLARTSGGETQYF. The CDR3 nucleotides read TGTGCCAGCAGCTTGGCCCGGACTAGCGGGGGTGAGACCCAGTACTTC.